Below, one TCR beta chain is given with its context. Its antigen is not known. These data originate in a study of CXCR3-negative and CXCR3-positive naive CD8 T cells. Study in general: Across all libraries, TRB reads numbered some 140 million, with about 1.5 +/- 0.3 million in each library. Study results and caveats: CXCR3-positive naive cells carried more hydrophobic TRB CDR3s than CXCR3-negative naive cells did. The study found CXCR3 expression partially decreased after cryopreservation and ran most assays on fresh PBMCs. Naive subsets displayed similar surface CD5, and TCR strength was inferred from TRB CDR3 properties.

UMI-labeled TRB cDNA libraries were prepared by 5' RACE. TCRdb re-analyzed the 5' RACE reads; it lists each CDR3 protein once, without DNA. The ten top clones account for 0.29%, within a sample of over 100,000 distinct CDR3 sequences. The germline V gene encodes CDR1 DFQATT and CDR2 SNEGSKA (reference sequence). The CDR3 covers 15 residues. The clonotype was recovered from a human donor in good health. Some clones in this sample may be carry-over from other donors' samples. The specimen was naive CXCR3- CD8+ T cells from blood. The subset: CD45RO-CCR7+CD27+CD95- naive CD8+ T cells lacking CXCR3 (TNR3-). The chain couples TRBV20-1 to TRBJ2-7; TCRdb's D gene call, TRBD1, goes unchecked for lack of DNA. The CDR3 loop reads CSARDRQRGPYEQYF.